This is a list of T cell receptor beta chains from one sample in a study of shared clonotypes between healthy human individuals. The assay was immunoSEQ multiplex PCR, and TCRdb's table has in-frame clones only and misses some. The sample records 2 million to 2.5 million clones, more than 85% being singletons. The sequenced material came from naive CD8+ T cells from PBMCs. These receptors originate from a man in his late teens or twenties in good health. Some clones in this sample may be carry-over from other donors' samples. The CDR3 runs from the conserved cysteine through the conserved F or W. D genes are given only for firm matches. Clone size is given for some rows only: seen once, a few or many times, or a class if the clone is expanded.

V gene: TRBV13
CDR3 length: 14
D gene: TRBD1
J gene: TRBJ1-1
clone size: -
CDR3 protein: CASSSRDRARLAFF
CDR3 DNA: TGTGCCAGCAGCTCCCGGGACAGGGCTCGATTAGCTTTCTTT

V gene: TRBV6-5
CDR3 length: 16
D gene: -
J gene: TRBJ2-7
clone size: once
CDR3 protein: CASSYGRWAVSYEQYF
CDR3 DNA: TGTGCCAGCAGTTACGGGAGGTGGGCGGTCTCCTACGAGCAGTACTTC

V gene: TRBV9
CDR3 length: 15
D gene: TRBD1
J gene: TRBJ2-1
clone size: -
CDR3 protein: CASSAGDSRYNEQFF
CDR3 DNA: TGTGCCAGCAGCGCAGGGGACAGTAGGTACAATGAGCAGTTCTTC

V gene: TRBV30
CDR3 length: 13
D gene: -
J gene: TRBJ1-1
clone size: few
CDR3 protein: CAWSRSRGTEAFF
CDR3 DNA: TGTGCCTGGAGTAGGTCTAGGGGTACTGAAGCTTTCTTT

V gene: TRBV4-1
CDR3 length: 15
D gene: TRBD2
J gene: TRBJ2-7
clone size: -
CDR3 protein: CASSPNSGRGYEQYF
CDR3 DNA: TGCGCCAGCAGCCCCAATAGCGGGAGGGGCTACGAGCAGTACTTC

V gene: TRBV27
CDR3 length: 14
D gene: TRBD1
J gene: TRBJ2-7
clone size: -
CDR3 protein: CASSLRQGKREQYF
CDR3 DNA: TGTGCCAGCAGTCTAAGACAGGGGAAGCGAGAGCAGTACTTC

V gene: TRBV27
CDR3 length: 18
D gene: -
J gene: TRBJ1-1
clone size: -
CDR3 protein: CASSLNGPQGRNSTEAFF
CDR3 DNA: TGTGCCAGCAGCCTCAACGGCCCCCAGGGGCGAAACAGCACTGAAGCTTTCTTT

V gene: TRBV5-1
CDR3 length: 15
D gene: TRBD2
J gene: TRBJ2-7
clone size: -
CDR3 protein: CASSPGLAGTYEQYF
CDR3 DNA: TGCGCCAGCAGCCCGGGACTAGCGGGAACCTACGAGCAGTACTTC

V gene: TRBV19
CDR3 length: 15
D gene: -
J gene: TRBJ1-2
clone size: -
CDR3 protein: CASSMGSGSNYGYTF
CDR3 DNA: TGTGCCAGTAGTATGGGATCGGGGTCTAACTATGGCTACACCTTC

V gene: TRBV11-2
CDR3 length: 15
D gene: TRBD2
J gene: TRBJ2-7
clone size: -
CDR3 protein: CASSFPAGGDFKQYF
CDR3 DNA: TGTGCCAGCAGCTTTCCAGCGGGAGGCGATTTCAAGCAGTACTTC

V gene: TRBV2
CDR3 length: 16
D gene: TRBD1
J gene: TRBJ2-1
clone size: -
CDR3 protein: CASSAPDRSSYNEQFF
CDR3 DNA: TGTGCCAGCAGCGCCCCGGACAGGAGCTCCTACAATGAGCAGTTCTTC

V gene: TRBV4-3
CDR3 length: 14
D gene: -
J gene: TRBJ1-1
clone size: -
CDR3 protein: CASSLFKVDTEAFF
CDR3 DNA: TGCGCCAGCAGCCTATTCAAGGTGGACACTGAAGCTTTCTTT

V gene: TRBV7-9
CDR3 length: 13
D gene: -
J gene: TRBJ2-7
clone size: -
CDR3 protein: CASSPSLVDEQYF
CDR3 DNA: TGTGCCAGCAGCCCCAGTCTCGTAGACGAGCAGTACTTC

V gene: TRBV15
CDR3 length: 13
D gene: -
J gene: TRBJ1-1
clone size: once
CDR3 protein: CATSSRDPRGTFF
CDR3 DNA: TGTGCCACCAGCAGCCGGGACCCCAGAGGAACTTTCTTT

V gene: TRBV10-3
CDR3 length: 12
D gene: -
J gene: TRBJ1-2
clone size: -
CDR3 protein: CAITSDRYGYTF
CDR3 DNA: TGTGCCATCACCAGTGATCGCTATGGCTACACCTTC

V gene: TRBV5-4
CDR3 length: 12
D gene: -
J gene: TRBJ1-1
clone size: -
CDR3 protein: CASSYKNTEAFF
CDR3 DNA: TGTGCCAGCAGCTACAAGAACACTGAAGCTTTCTTT

V gene: TRBV14
CDR3 length: 15
D gene: -
J gene: TRBJ2-7
clone size: -
CDR3 protein: CASSPLEGRRYEQYF
CDR3 DNA: TGTGCCAGCAGCCCGCTAGAAGGGAGGCGCTACGAGCAGTACTTC

V gene: TRBV2
CDR3 length: 16
D gene: TRBD2
J gene: TRBJ2-1
clone size: once
CDR3 protein: CASSDGTSGTYNEQFF
CDR3 DNA: TGTGCCAGCAGTGACGGGACTAGCGGGACCTACAATGAGCAGTTCTTC

V gene: TRBV21-1
CDR3 length: 15
D gene: -
J gene: TRBJ1-1
clone size: -
CDR3 protein: CASSKGMAANTEAFF
CDR3 DNA: TGTGCCAGCAGCAAAGGAATGGCAGCGAACACTGAAGCTTTCTTT

V gene: TRBV30
CDR3 length: 16
D gene: TRBD2
J gene: TRBJ2-3
clone size: -
CDR3 protein: CAWSSRLAGGPDTQYF
CDR3 DNA: TGTGCCTGGAGTTCCCGACTAGCGGGAGGGCCGGATACGCAGTATTTT

V gene: TRBV11-2
CDR3 length: 16
D gene: -
J gene: TRBJ2-7
clone size: -
CDR3 protein: CASSLETAPLTYEQYF
CDR3 DNA: TGTGCCAGCAGCTTAGAGACAGCGCCACTTACCTACGAGCAGTACTTC

V gene: TRBV30
CDR3 length: 14
D gene: TRBD1
J gene: TRBJ1-1
clone size: -
CDR3 protein: CAWSRQGMGTEAFF
CDR3 DNA: TGTGCCTGGAGCCGACAGGGCATGGGGACTGAAGCTTTCTTT

V gene: TRBV29-1
CDR3 length: 15
D gene: -
J gene: TRBJ2-5
clone size: -
CDR3 protein: CSVRQNARATETQYF
CDR3 DNA: TGCAGCGTAAGGCAAAACGCCAGGGCAACAGAGACCCAGTACTTC

V gene: TRBV28
CDR3 length: 18
D gene: TRBD2
J gene: TRBJ2-3
clone size: once
CDR3 protein: CASSLREGPQTSTDTQYF
CDR3 DNA: TGTGCCAGCAGTTTGCGGGAGGGCCCCCAAACTAGCACAGATACGCAGTATTTT

V gene: TRBV7-2
CDR3 length: 14
D gene: -
J gene: TRBJ2-7
clone size: -
CDR3 protein: CASSVYVTLYEQYF
CDR3 DNA: TGTGCCAGCAGCGTGTACGTGACGCTCTACGAGCAGTACTTC

V gene: TRBV7-9
CDR3 length: 12
D gene: -
J gene: TRBJ2-5
clone size: -
CDR3 protein: CASSFDGETQYF
CDR3 DNA: TGTGCCAGCAGCTTTGACGGTGAGACCCAGTACTTC

V gene: TRBV9
CDR3 length: 14
D gene: -
J gene: TRBJ2-7
clone size: -
CDR3 protein: CASSTGLSVYEQYF
CDR3 DNA: TGTGCCAGCAGCACGGGACTCTCAGTCTACGAGCAGTACTTC

V gene: TRBV28
CDR3 length: 16
D gene: TRBD1
J gene: TRBJ1-1
clone size: -
CDR3 protein: CASSLQRGQGRPEAFF
CDR3 DNA: TGTGCCAGCAGTCTACAGAGGGGACAGGGGAGACCTGAAGCTTTCTTT

V gene: TRBV4-1
CDR3 length: 15
D gene: -
J gene: TRBJ2-7
clone size: -
CDR3 protein: CASSQEAGGRYEQYF
CDR3 DNA: TGCGCCAGCAGCCAAGAAGCCGGGGGGCGGTACGAGCAGTACTTC

V gene: TRBV15
CDR3 length: 15
D gene: TRBD2
J gene: TRBJ2-7
clone size: -
CDR3 protein: CATSRERGASYEQYF
CDR3 DNA: TGTGCCACCAGCAGGGAGCGGGGGGCAAGCTACGAGCAGTACTTC

V gene: TRBV13
CDR3 length: 15
D gene: -
J gene: TRBJ2-1
clone size: once
CDR3 protein: CASSLGGGSYNEQFF
CDR3 DNA: TGTGCCAGCAGCTTAGGCGGGGGCTCCTACAATGAGCAGTTCTTC

V gene: TRBV6-5
CDR3 length: 13
D gene: -
J gene: TRBJ2-2
clone size: -
CDR3 protein: CASRPFNTGELFF
CDR3 DNA: TGTGCCAGCAGACCCTTCAACACCGGGGAGCTGTTTTTT

V gene: TRBV28
CDR3 length: 15
D gene: TRBD1
J gene: TRBJ2-1
clone size: -
CDR3 protein: CASSFRDSLYNEQFF
CDR3 DNA: TGTGCCAGCAGTTTCCGGGACAGCCTCTACAATGAGCAGTTCTTC

V gene: TRBV4-3
CDR3 length: 15
D gene: -
J gene: TRBJ2-7
clone size: -
CDR3 protein: CASSPAGAGYYEQYF
CDR3 DNA: TGCGCCAGCAGCCCCGCGGGGGCGGGTTACTACGAGCAGTACTTC

V gene: TRBV11-2
CDR3 length: 15
D gene: -
J gene: TRBJ1-2
clone size: -
CDR3 protein: CASSLGATGNYGYTF
CDR3 DNA: TGTGCCAGCAGCTTAGGGGCGACGGGTAACTATGGCTACACCTTC

V gene: TRBV7-3
CDR3 length: 12
D gene: TRBD1
J gene: TRBJ2-1
clone size: -
CDR3 protein: CASSWDRDEQFF
CDR3 DNA: TGTGCCAGCAGCTGGGACAGGGATGAGCAGTTCTTC

V gene: TRBV28
CDR3 length: 14
D gene: TRBD1
J gene: TRBJ2-4
clone size: -
CDR3 protein: CASSLAGGQNIQYF
CDR3 DNA: TGTGCCAGCAGTTTGGCAGGGGGCCAAAACATTCAGTACTTC

V gene: TRBV13
CDR3 length: 16
D gene: -
J gene: TRBJ2-3
clone size: -
CDR3 protein: CASRPFRDSYTDTQYF
CDR3 DNA: TGTGCCAGCAGGCCTTTTCGGGACTCTTACACAGATACGCAGTATTTT

V gene: TRBV4-1
CDR3 length: 16
D gene: -
J gene: TRBJ2-7
clone size: -
CDR3 protein: CASSLLPDSRAGEQYF
CDR3 DNA: TGCGCCAGCAGCCTCTTACCGGATAGTAGAGCGGGCGAGCAGTACTTC

V gene: TRBV11-2
CDR3 length: 15
D gene: -
J gene: TRBJ1-3
clone size: once
CDR3 protein: CASSSGVHSGNTIYF
CDR3 DNA: TGTGCCAGCAGCTCAGGGGTTCACTCTGGAAACACCATATATTTT

V gene: TRBV6-1
CDR3 length: 15
D gene: TRBD1
J gene: TRBJ1-5
clone size: -
CDR3 protein: CASSSRTGPNQPQHF
CDR3 DNA: TGTGCCAGCAGCTCGAGGACAGGTCCGAATCAGCCCCAGCATTTT

V gene: TRBV6-6
CDR3 length: 15
D gene: -
J gene: TRBJ2-1
clone size: -
CDR3 protein: CASSVDGSSYNEQFF
CDR3 DNA: TGTGCCAGCAGTGTCGACGGAAGCTCCTACAATGAGCAGTTCTTC

V gene: TRBV7-2
CDR3 length: 15
D gene: TRBD2
J gene: TRBJ2-1
clone size: -
CDR3 protein: CASSLSGEGLNEQFF
CDR3 DNA: TGTGCCAGCAGCTTATCGGGGGAGGGCCTTAATGAGCAGTTCTTC

V gene: TRBV28
CDR3 length: 14
D gene: -
J gene: TRBJ2-7
clone size: -
CDR3 protein: CASSPYREPGEQYF
CDR3 DNA: TGTGCCAGCAGTCCCTACCGGGAGCCTGGGGAGCAGTACTTC

V gene: TRBV27
CDR3 length: 19
D gene: TRBD2
J gene: TRBJ2-1
clone size: -
CDR3 protein: CASSYGLSNSGSSYNEQFF
CDR3 DNA: TGTGCCAGCAGTTATGGTTTATCGAATAGCGGGAGCTCCTACAATGAGCAGTTCTTC

V gene: TRBV19
CDR3 length: 12
D gene: TRBD1
J gene: TRBJ1-2
clone size: -
CDR3 protein: CASRTGGQGYTF
CDR3 DNA: TGTGCCAGTAGGACAGGGGGACAAGGCTACACCTTC

V gene: TRBV4-1
CDR3 length: 17
D gene: -
J gene: TRBJ2-1
clone size: -
CDR3 protein: CASSQAASRGLGNEQFF
CDR3 DNA: TGCGCCAGCAGCCAAGCTGCTTCTCGGGGTCTAGGGAATGAGCAGTTCTTC

V gene: TRBV7-9
CDR3 length: 17
D gene: -
J gene: TRBJ2-7
clone size: -
CDR3 protein: CASSPPFAGTGNYEQYF
CDR3 DNA: TGTGCCAGCAGCCCTCCTTTTGCGGGGACGGGGAACTACGAGCAGTACTTC

V gene: TRBV7-9
CDR3 length: 13
D gene: -
J gene: TRBJ2-1
clone size: once
CDR3 protein: CASLRGIYNEQFF
CDR3 DNA: TGTGCCAGCCTCCGGGGGATCTACAATGAGCAGTTCTTC

V gene: TRBV9
CDR3 length: 15
D gene: TRBD1
J gene: TRBJ2-7
clone size: -
CDR3 protein: CASSGSGTGAYEQYF
CDR3 DNA: TGTGCCAGCAGCGGGTCCGGGACAGGGGCCTACGAGCAGTACTTC

V gene: TRBV4-2
CDR3 length: 13
D gene: -
J gene: TRBJ1-1
clone size: few
CDR3 protein: CASSQAPPSEAFF
CDR3 DNA: TGTGCCAGCAGCCAAGCGCCGCCCTCTGAAGCTTTCTTT

V gene: TRBV4-3
CDR3 length: 16
D gene: -
J gene: TRBJ2-6
clone size: -
CDR3 protein: CASSQDRVRGANVLTF
CDR3 DNA: TGCGCCAGCAGCCAAGACAGGGTGAGAGGGGCCAACGTCCTGACTTTC

V gene: TRBV2
CDR3 length: 15
D gene: -
J gene: TRBJ2-2
clone size: -
CDR3 protein: CASSELSPPTGELFF
CDR3 DNA: TGTGCCAGCAGTGAGCTTAGCCCTCCTACCGGGGAGCTGTTTTTT